The 8 T cell receptor beta chains given below trace back to one sample, sequenced in a study of early T cells in non-severe SARS-CoV-2 infection. TCRdb fed the 5' RACE reads into MiXCR, producing one record per CDR3 protein. The sample contains roughly 60,000 distinct CDR3 sequences, 6.5% to 8.5% of which appear only once. Sequences were obtained from whole blood. These receptors all come from an adult who was a healthcare worker with PCR-confirmed SARS-CoV-2 infection or an uninfected control (not recorded which).

This clonotype was seen at least ten times. The rearrangement uses TRBV24-1 and TRBJ2-3; TRBD2 matches at 11 bases. J lost 5 bases, V lost 4 bases, and 7 bases had no gene match. This CDR3 has 16 residues. The germline V gene encodes CDR1 KGHDR and CDR2 SFDVKD. The CDR3 reads CATSDQIAGGEDTQYF. The CDR3 nucleotides are TGTGCCACCAGTGACCAGATAGCGGGAGGGGAAGATACGCAGTATTTT.

The genes are TRBV5-1 and TRBJ2-3, with D unresolved. In germline, CDR1 is SGHRS, CDR2 YFSETQ. The CDR3 consists of 13 residues. V shed 4 bases and J shed 5 bases, with 11 bases lying between them. The CDR3, as DNA: TGCGCCAGCAGCCCGGGCGGTGTAGATACGCAGTATTTT. Protein sequence: CASSPGGVDTQYF.

Concerning this clonotype: The final CDR3 position lacks the conserved phenylalanine or tryptophan, pointing to a likely read error. This sequence joins TRBV20-1 and TRBJ2-1; a weak D match, TRBD1 (5 bases). The V and J ends lost 6 bases and 7 bases respectively, with 19 bases between them. The germline gives CDR1 DFQATT, CDR2 SNEGSKA (reference sequence). The length of the CDR3 is 14 residues. CDR3 protein: CSAPEPGPGNEQFL. As DNA, the CDR3 is TGCAGTGCACCAGAACCGGGTCCAGGGAATGAGCAGTTCCTC.

In its sample, this clonotype was seen once. The chain couples TRBV6-5 to TRBJ2-3; 7 bases are a match to TRBD1. Germline trimming cut 6 bases from V and 0 bases from J; bases unmatched to any gene: 6. CDR3 size: 15 residues. The V gene's germline CDR1 is MNHEY and CDR2 SVGAGI. CDR3 amino acids: CASRSTGVSTDTQYF. The DNA of the CDR3 is TGTGCCAGCAGATCTACAGGGGTCAGCACAGATACGCAGTATTTT.

The sample holds many counts of this clonotype. The CDR3 DNA follows: TGTGCCAGCAATCCGTCCACAGGGGGAAACACTGAAGCTTTCTTT. Translating gives CASNPSTGGNTEAFF. The chain employs TRBV7-9 and TRBJ1-1, with 8 bases fitting TRBD1. The germline V gene encodes CDR1 SEHNR and CDR2 FQNEAQ (reference sequence). Trimming cost V 7 bases and J 2 bases; bases outside gene matches: 9. The CDR3 covers 15 residues. The variable domain in full, with the rest retrieved from reference TRBV7-9 and TRBJ1-1, is DTGVSQNPRHKITKRGQNVTFRCDPISEHNRLYWYRQTLGQGPEFLTYFQNEAQLEKSRLLSDRFSAERPKGSFSTLEIQRTEQGDSAMYLCASNPSTGGNTEAFFGQGTRLTVV.

This clonotype was counted a few times. This chain links TRBV2 with TRBJ2-2; 8 positions match TRBD1. V lost 6 bases to trimming and J lost 2 bases; unmatched junction nucleotides: 8. Germline V gives CDR1 SNHLY, CDR2 FYNNEI. CDR3 length: 16 residues. The CDR3 loop reads CASSGQGSLNTGELFF. For the CDR3, the DNA is TGTGCCAGCAGCGGACAGGGAAGTTTAAACACCGGGGAGCTGTTTTTT.

This clonotype was picked up a small number of times. The chain uses TRBV5-6 and TRBJ1-5; D might be TRBD1 (6 bases). In germline, CDR1 is SGHDT, CDR2 YYEEEE. This CDR3 contains 15 residues. Trimming pared 4 bases from V and 0 bases from J, leaving 11 bases between. In nucleotides, the CDR3 is TGTGCCAGCAGCAGGACAGATTATAGCAATCAGCCCCAGCATTTT. Protein: CASSRTDYSNQPQHF.

This clonotype was counted once. The chain employs TRBV28 and TRBJ1-5; D gene ambiguous. The CDR3 contains 11 residues. Trimming took 8 bases from V and 7 from J, leaving 9 bases between them. The germline gives CDR1 MDHEN, CDR2 SYDVKM. The CDR3 nucleotides are TGTGCCAGCCACGCGGGGCAGCCCCAGCATTTT. This encodes CASHAGQPQHF.